The 17 T cell receptor beta chains below come from one sample, sequenced in a study of T cells after somatic rescue of genetic block. Sequencing used immunoSEQ multiplex PCR; TCRdb keeps in-frame clones, though not all of them. Counted here are roughly 120,000 clones, around nine tenths occurring once; the ten biggest clones make up about 1.5%. Sequences were obtained from peripheral blood mononuclear cells (PBMCs). The receptors were gathered from a woman younger than 30.

The chain joins TRBV6-5 to TRBJ1-2; D is unclear. Germline V gene sequence: CDR1 MNHEY, CDR2 SVGAGI. Trimming left V 4 bases short and J 4 bases short, with 19 bases between. This CDR3 comprises 16 residues. CDR3 DNA: TGTGCCAGCAGTTTTAGGCACCCTGGAGGTGGCTATGGCTACACCTTC. The encoded protein is CASSFRHPGGGYGYTF.

The V call is TRBV30, the J call TRBJ2-5, with unresolved D. CDR1 is GTSNPN, CDR2 SVGIG, per germline (reference sequence). Trimming stripped 0 bases from V and 4 bases from J, with 9 bases between. The CDR3 sequence is 13 residues long. The CDR3 DNA sequence: TGTGCCTGGAGTGTACAAGTAGGAGAGACCCAGTACTTC. It encodes CAWSVQVGETQYF.

CDR3 nucleotide sequence: TGTGCCTGGAGTGTACGGGGTTTCGGCGCGGGGTGGGCAGCTAGCACAGATACGCAGTATTTT. Encoded protein: CAWSVRGFGAGWAASTDTQYF. The chain carries TRBV30 and TRBJ2-3; D possibly corresponds to TRBD2 (6 bases). V gave up 0 bases and J gave up 0 bases, with 28 bases separating them. There are 21 residues in the CDR3. Germline assignment: CDR1 GTSNPN and CDR2 SVGIG (reference sequence).

This chain links TRBV18 with TRBJ1-1; possibly TRBD1 for D (5 bases). The germline gives CDR1 KGHSH, CDR2 LQKENI. There are 11 residues in the CDR3. Trimming stripped 4 bases from V and 7 bases from J, with 7 bases between. CDR3: CASSLGGEAFF. Here the CDR3 DNA reads TGTGCCAGCTCACTCGGGGGTGAAGCTTTCTTT.

CDR3 bases: TGTGCCAGCAGCCCACTTAGCTCTGGAAACACCATATATTTT. Translating it yields CASSPLSSGNTIYF. The chain uses TRBV7-7 and TRBJ1-3, with D uncertain. Germline loops: CDR1 SSHAT, CDR2 FNYEAQ (reference sequence). V was shortened by 5 bases and J by 0 bases, with 8 bases between the two germline ends. CDR3 size: 14 residues. Together with reference TRBV7-7 and TRBJ1-3, the CDR3 gives the full variable domain: GAGVSQSPRYKVTKRGQDVTLRCDPISSHATLYWYQQALGQGPEFLTYFNYEAQPDKSGLPSDRFSAERPEGSISTLTIQRTEQRDSAMYRCASSPLSSGNTIYFGEGSWLTVV.

The CDR3 loop reads CASSPRSGTSGLEGAQYF. CDR3 sequence (DNA): TGTGCCAGCAGCCCTAGATCCGGGACTAGCGGGCTCGAGGGGGCGCAGTATTTT. J is TRBJ2-3 and V is TRBV4-2; 12 nucleotides match TRBD2. From germline, CDR1 is LGHNA and CDR2 YNFKEQ. The CDR3 has 18 residues. V was pared by 4 bases and J by 10 bases, with 18 bases of the junction left unmatched.

This clone was seen a single time. This sequence joins TRBV6-5 and TRBJ2-1; TRBD2 agrees at 8 bases. Germline V gene data show CDR1 as MNHEY and CDR2 as SVGAGI. The CDR3 is made up of 15 amino acids. V lost 5 bases, J lost 9 bases, and 12 bases stayed unmatched. CDR3 residues: CASSKSRGLGPEQFF. CDR3 DNA: TGTGCCAGCAGTAAGTCCCGGGGACTAGGCCCTGAGCAGTTCTTC.

This clone appeared once. The V call is TRBV6-1, the J call TRBJ2-5, with unresolved D. Germline lookup yields CDR1 MNHNS and CDR2 SASEGT. The CDR3 has 13 residues. Trimming stripped 5 bases from V and 1 base from J, with 8 bases between. CDR3 sequence (DNA): TGTGCCAGCAGTCCTATACTCCAAGAGACCCAGTACTTC. It codes for CASSPILQETQYF.

CDR3 in DNA: TGTGCCAGCGCCTCCGGACAGGATTACGAGCAGTACTTC. It translates to CASASGQDYEQYF. The chain is built from TRBV28 and TRBJ2-7, with 7 bases identical to TRBD1. V trimming: 8 bases; J trimming: 4 bases; junction bases outside the gene matches: 8. The germline CDR1 and CDR2 sequences are MDHEN and SYDVKM. CDR3 length: 13 residues.

The chain is built from TRBV4-1 and TRBJ1-1; D is possibly TRBD1 (5 bases). V was cut by 0 bases and J by 1 base, with 12 bases left in between. This CDR3 is 16 amino acids long. The germline gives CDR1 MGHRA, CDR2 YSYEKL. CDR3 in amino acids: CASSQDEGQGNTEAFF. Written as DNA, the CDR3 is TGCGCCAGCAGCCAAGATGAGGGGCAGGGGAACACTGAAGCTTTCTTT.

This chain uses TRBV7-9 with TRBJ2-1; TRBD2 aligns across 7 bases. There are 15 residues in the CDR3. V lost 3 bases to trimming and J lost 6 bases; unmatched junction nucleotides: 8. The germline CDR1 and CDR2 sequences are SEHNR and FQNEAQ (reference sequence). The CDR3: CASSFQRGVSNEQFF. The CDR3 DNA reads as TGTGCCAGCAGCTTCCAACGGGGGGTGTCCAATGAGCAGTTCTTC. Full variable domain (outside the CDR3, taken from reference TRBV7-9 and TRBJ2-1): DTGVSQNPRHKITKRGQNVTFRCDPISEHNRLYWYRQTLGQGPEFLTYFQNEAQLEKSRLLSDRFSAERPKGSFSTLEIQRTEQGDSAMYLCASSFQRGVSNEQFFGPGTRLTVL.

The chain is built from TRBV21-1 and TRBJ2-7; the D call in the table, TRBD2, was not verified against the DNA. TRBV21-1 corresponds to a pseudogene. The CDR3 length is 13 residues. In DNA form, the CDR3 reads TGTGCCAGCACCGGCGGGCCGACCGACGAGCAGTACTTC. It codes for CASTGGPTDEQYF.

The genes are TRBV18 and TRBJ2-3, with a possible D match to TRBD1 (6 bases). The CDR3 length is 15 residues. Trimming stripped 3 bases from V and 2 bases from J, with 12 bases between. CDR1 is KGHSH, CDR2 LQKENI, per germline. Here the CDR3 DNA reads TGTGCCAGCTCACCCCGGGACATCCCCACAGATACGCAGTATTTT. It translates to CASSPRDIPTDTQYF.

This rearrangement joins TRBV19 to TRBJ1-4, with 8 bases that match TRBD1. The V gene's germline CDR1 is LNHDA and CDR2 SQIVND (reference sequence). J lost 6 bases, V lost 5 bases, and 8 bases had no gene match. The CDR3 runs to 15 residues. The CDR3 region is CASSQGAYSDEKLFF. Here the CDR3 DNA reads TGTGCCAGTAGTCAGGGGGCTTACTCTGATGAAAAACTGTTTTTT.

The chain carries TRBV18 and TRBJ1-2; D ambiguous. This CDR3 spans 15 amino acids. The germline gives CDR1 KGHSH, CDR2 LQKENI. The germline V and J ends were trimmed by 1 base and 4 bases, with 13 bases remaining between them. The CDR3 spells CASSPLTASGYGYTF. DNA for the CDR3: TGTGCCAGCTCACCACTAACGGCCTCGGGCTATGGCTACACCTTC.

The V call is TRBV30, the J call TRBJ2-3; 11 bases map to TRBD2. V dropped 4 bases and J dropped 0; count of bases not matched to a gene: 3. Germline V CDR1 and CDR2: GTSNPN, SVGIG (reference sequence). CDR3 length: 15 residues. The CDR3 sequence: CAWTSGGTSTDTQYF. CDR3 DNA sequence: TGTGCCTGGACTAGCGGGGGGACTAGCACAGATACGCAGTATTTT.

V usage is TRBV28 and J usage is TRBJ1-1; 7 bases line up with TRBD1. J lost 4 bases, V lost 2 bases, and 4 bases had no gene match. Germline V gene data show CDR1 as MDHEN and CDR2 as SYDVKM. The CDR3 length is 14 residues. CDR3 amino acids: CASSLRAGGTEAFF. Here the CDR3 DNA reads TGTGCCAGCAGTTTAAGGGCAGGGGGCACTGAAGCTTTCTTT.